This T cell receptor beta chain was documented in a study of T cells in Graves' hyperthyroidism and ophthalmopathy. Notes on the study in general: Blood held most thyroid clonotypes expanded above 0.001 frequency. From stable hyperthyroidism, ophthalmopathy was separated by a 13 V-J model.

The germline V gene has CDR1 LNHNV and CDR2 YYDKDF (reference sequence). V lost 5 bases, J lost 5 bases, and 19 bases lay in between. CDR3 length: 16 residues. As for this clonotype: Its target is unknown.

RNA transcripts yielded amplified TCR beta CDR3 regions. The HTBI set primed first-round TCR CDR3 RT-PCR. Each CDR3 protein is one row after TCRdb ran MiXCR on the multiplex PCR reads. The sample lists 550,000 to 700,000 distinct CDR3 sequences, around 46% occurring once. Investigators excluded patients with uncontrolled infection, other autoimmune disease, pregnancy or lactation. The chain couples TRBV15 to TRBJ1-5, with TRBD1 as a possible D gene (6 bases). The sample was peripheral blood or thyroid tissue (not recorded which). This receptor was taken from an adult woman with Graves' disease, either hyperthyroidism or ophthalmopathy (not recorded which). For the CDR3, the DNA is TGTGCCACCAGCGGAAAGAAAGGACGGACAGATCAGCCCCAGCATTTT. This codes for CATSGKKGRTDQPQHF.